The T cell receptor beta chain under discussion was sequenced for a study of cytomegalovirus exposure and HLA in healthy donors. With 60 Vbeta and 13 Jbeta primers, the PCR was carried out. TCRdb's table, derived via immunoSEQ multiplex PCR, lists solely in-frame clones and lacks some. The sample includes around 180,000 clones, around 81% seen only once; the top ten take about 1.9%. Trimming shortened V by 2 bases and J by 8 bases, and 10 bases separated the two germline ends. CDR1 is SGHTA, CDR2 FQGTGA, per germline. This CDR3 has 14 residues. Points on this clone: This same CDR3 is encoded by further DNA sequences in the sample.

The gene calls are TRBV7-3 and TRBJ1-6; possibly TRBD1 for D (5 bases). This sequence originates from a woman in her late teens or twenties in good health and CMV-seropositive. The sequencing input was PBMCs. CDR3 sequence: CASSLGRGDSPLHF. In DNA, the CDR3 is TGTGCCAGCAGCTTAGGGAGGGGAGATTCACCCCTCCACTTT.